Below, 8 T cell receptor beta chains from the same sample are listed, as sequenced in a study of shared clonotypes between healthy human individuals. CD8 cells classed as naive were CD45RO-negative and positively selected for CCR7, excluding terminally differentiated effector memory CD45RA+ cells. Some clones are missing from TCRdb's copy, which holds only in-frame ones; the method was immunoSEQ multiplex PCR. This sample carries around 2,000,000 clones, 90% to 95% of them seen once, and the ten largest clones take roughly 1.8%. The specimen sequenced was naive CD8+ T cells from PBMCs. Receptors originate from a man aged 18 to 30 in good health. Some clones in this sample may be carry-over from other donors' samples.

The chain joins TRBV12-5 to TRBJ1-1, with a tentative D call TRBD1 (5 bases). The CDR3 has 11 amino acids. Germline V gene data show CDR1 as LGHNT and CDR2 as FRNRAP. Trimming left V 3 bases short and J 10 bases short, with 9 bases between. The CDR3 spells CASGFMGTAFF. In nucleotides, the CDR3 is TGTGCTAGTGGTTTTATGGGGACAGCTTTCTTT. The full variable domain, in which reference TRBV12-5 and TRBJ1-1 provide the parts outside the CDR3, is DARVTQTPRHKVTEMGQEVTMRCQPILGHNTVFWYRQTMMQGLELLAYFRNRAPLDDSGMPKDRFSAEMPDATLATLKIQPSEPRDSAVYFCASGFMGTAFFGQGTRLTVV.

This sequence joins TRBV9 and TRBJ2-1, with 7 bases lining up with TRBD2. V gave up 0 bases and J gave up 5 bases; unmatched junction bases: 5. CDR1 and CDR2 from the germline V gene are SGDLS and YYNGEE. This CDR3 has 15 amino acids. CDR3 in DNA: TGTGCCAGCAGCGTAGTAGGCGGGAGAAACAATGAGCAGTTCTTC. It codes for CASSVVGGRNNEQFF.

The rearrangement joins TRBV4-1 to TRBJ2-7, with 7 bases lining up with TRBD2. CDR1 is MGHRA and CDR2 is YSYEKL in the germline V gene. The J segment lost 3 bases and the V segment lost 0 bases, leaving 5 bases of the junction unmatched. The CDR3 is 15 residues long. CDR3: CASSQDTASGYEQYF. The CDR3 nucleotides are TGCGCCAGCAGCCAAGATACGGCTAGCGGCTACGAGCAGTACTTC.

V gene TRBV5-4 combines with J gene TRBJ2-1; TRBD2 agrees at 7 bases. CDR1 SGHNT and CDR2 YYREEE come from the germline V gene (reference sequence). This CDR3 has 15 residues. V was pared by 9 bases and J by 7 bases, with 16 bases of the junction left unmatched. Here the CDR3 reads CAIEGWEGLGNEQFF. As DNA, the CDR3 is TGTGCCATCGAAGGGTGGGAGGGCCTCGGGAATGAGCAGTTCTTC.

The V and J genes are TRBV27 and TRBJ1-5, with TRBD1 as a possible D gene (5 bases). This CDR3 comprises 15 residues. Trimming took off 6 bases at V and 1 base at J, with 13 bases between the two ends. Germline lookup yields CDR1 MNHEY and CDR2 SMNVEV (reference sequence). CDR3 DNA: TGTGCCAGCAGAGGTGCCGGGGCAAGCAATCAGCCCCAGCATTTT. It encodes CASRGAGASNQPQHF.

As to this clone: Other DNA sequences in the same sample also yield this CDR3. This sequence joins TRBV9 and TRBJ2-3, with a weak D call TRBD2 (6 bases). The V gene's germline CDR1 is SGDLS and CDR2 YYNGEE. The length of the CDR3 is 13 residues. The V end lost 5 bases, the J end lost 0 bases, and 7 bases lay between the germline ends. CDR3 sequence: CASSGTSTDTQYF. The CDR3 bases are TGTGCCAGCAGTGGGACTAGCACAGATACGCAGTATTTT. Complete variable domain (other parts from reference TRBV9 and TRBJ2-3): DSGVTQTPKHLITATGQRVTLRCSPRSGDLSVYWYQQSLDQGLQFLIQYYNGEERAKGNILERFSAQQFPDLHSELNLSSLELGDSALYFCASSGTSTDTQYFGPGTRLTVL.

The J gene is TRBJ2-1, the V gene TRBV30, with D possibly TRBD1 on 6 matching bases. The CDR3 is made up of 16 amino acids. Germline V gives CDR1 GTSNPN, CDR2 SVGIG (reference sequence). The V and J ends lost 1 base and 9 bases respectively, with 22 bases between them. CDR3 DNA sequence: TGTGCCTGGAGTGATCGGGTAGGGGTGAGAGGGGGTGAGCAGTTCTTC. Protein sequence: CAWSDRVGVRGGEQFF.

The chain has TRBV4-1 and TRBJ1-5; a weak D match, TRBD1 (5 bases). This CDR3 region has 16 residues. V lost 0 bases and J lost 11, with 20 bases in between. Germline CDR1 and CDR2: MGHRA and YSYEKL. CDR3 bases: TGCGCCAGCAGCCAAGATTGGCGGGGGTGGGAATCGGCCCAGCATTTT. Encoded protein: CASSQDWRGWESAQHF.